The 29 T cell receptor beta chains listed next were all sequenced from one sample in a study of radiotherapy plus CTLA-4 blockade in lung cancer. Method: immunoSEQ multiplex PCR; TCRdb's copy keeps in-frame clones and lacks some. This sample has roughly 53,000 clones, with approximately 85% found just once. Here the sequenced sample was peripheral blood, taken from a patient treated with radiotherapy plus ipilimumab. The receptors here all came from a human donor with non-small cell lung cancer whose response to radiotherapy plus ipilimumab could not be evaluated.

The chain combines TRBV11-2 with TRBJ2-1; a possible D gene is TRBD2 (5 bases). The germline V and J ends were trimmed by 5 bases and 5 bases, with 16 bases remaining between them. CDR1 is SGHAT, CDR2 FQNNGV, per germline. There are 15 residues in the CDR3. CDR3 sequence: CASSQGLADNNEQFF. The CDR3 DNA sequence: TGTGCCAGCAGCCAAGGGCTAGCAGATAACAATGAGCAGTTCTTC.

The chain uses TRBV9 and TRBJ2-3, with TRBD1 as a possible D gene (6 bases). Germline V CDR1 and CDR2: SGDLS, YYNGEE. V gave up 2 bases and J gave up 5 bases, with 18 bases separating them. This CDR3 is 16 amino acids long. CDR3 in DNA: TGTGCCAGCAGCGTCGAGAACAGGGCCCGACGAGATACGCAGTATTTT. It codes for CASSVENRARRDTQYF.

V and J are TRBV28 and TRBJ1-1; 8 nucleotides agree with TRBD1. The germline V gene encodes CDR1 MDHEN and CDR2 SYDVKM. V lost 5 bases, J lost 4 bases, and 21 bases stayed unmatched. This CDR3 is 19 amino acids long. The CDR3 here is CASSVRQGPNPRLTTEAFF. CDR3 nucleotides: TGTGCCAGCAGTGTAAGACAGGGGCCAAACCCTCGGTTAACCACTGAAGCTTTCTTT. The full variable domain, completed using reference TRBV28 and TRBJ1-1, is DVKVTQSSRYLVKRTGEKVFLECVQDMDHENMFWYRQDPGLGLRLIYFSYDVKMKEKGDIPEGYSVSREKKERFSLILESASTNQTSMYLCASSVRQGPNPRLTTEAFFGQGTRLTVV.

This chain links TRBV5-8 with TRBJ1-3; D not certain. This CDR3 region has 16 residues. Trimming pared 0 bases from V and 1 base from J, leaving 11 bases between. Germline V gives CDR1 SGHTS, CDR2 YDEGEE. This CDR3 is CASSLDGQKSGNTIYF. The CDR3 bases are TGTGCCAGCAGCTTGGATGGGCAGAAGTCTGGAAACACCATATATTTT.

The chain links TRBV7-2 to TRBJ2-7; TRBD2 agrees at 14 bases. The junction had 6 bases not matched to a gene; V was cut back by 3 bases and J by 5 bases. This CDR3 spans 16 amino acids. The germline gives CDR1 SGHTA, CDR2 FQGNSA. The CDR3 nucleotides read TGTGCCAGCAGCTTCGGACTAGCGGGAGGTATCCACGAGCAGTACTTC. Translated: CASSFGLAGGIHEQYF.

There are a few counts of this clone. This sequence joins TRBV18 and TRBJ1-1, with D possibly matching TRBD1 (6 bases). V lost 3 bases and J 7 bases, leaving 18 bases between the germline ends. CDR3 length: 15 residues. Germline assignment: CDR1 KGHSH and CDR2 LQKENI. CDR3 coding DNA: TGTGCCAGCTCACCGGCTCAAAGGGTCAGGGGTGAAGCTTTCTTT. Its protein product is CASSPAQRVRGEAFF. Full variable domain (missing parts from reference TRBV18 and TRBJ1-1): NAGVMQNPRHLVRRRGQEARLRCSPMKGHSHVYWYRQLPEEGLKFMVYLQKENIIDESGMPKERFSAEFPKEGPSILRIQQVVRGDSAAYFCASSPAQRVRGEAFFGQGTRLTVV.

J is TRBJ2-1 and V is TRBV11-3; D is possibly TRBD2 (6 bases). Germline CDR1 is SGHNT and CDR2 is YENEEA. Trimming shortened V by 0 bases and J by 5 bases, and 11 bases separated the two germline ends. This CDR3 spans 15 amino acids. This chain's CDR3 is CASSLDWRENNEQFF. The DNA for the CDR3 is TGTGCCAGCAGCTTAGATTGGAGGGAGAACAATGAGCAGTTCTTC. The full variable domain, completed using reference TRBV11-3 and TRBJ2-1, is EAGVVQSPRYKIIEKKQPVAFWCNPISGHNTLYWYLQNLGQGPELLIRYENEEAVDDSQLPKDRFSAERLKGVDSTLKIQPAELGDSAVYLCASSLDWRENNEQFFGPGTRLTVL.

The rearrangement uses TRBV7-2 and TRBJ1-1, with D possibly TRBD1 on 6 matching bases. This CDR3 comprises 14 residues. Trimming took 4 bases from V and 0 from J, leaving 9 bases between them. Germline V gene lookup returns CDR1 SGHTA and CDR2 FQGNSA. CDR3: CASSSGHLNTEAFF. The CDR3 DNA is TGTGCCAGCAGCTCGGGACACCTGAACACTGAAGCTTTCTTT.

This rearrangement joins TRBV4-3 to TRBJ2-7, with 8 bases fitting TRBD2. The CDR3 has 16 amino acids. Trimming cost V 0 bases and J 1 base; bases outside gene matches: 5. Looked up from germline, CDR1 is LGHNA and CDR2 is YSLEER. The chain's CDR3 is CASSQDLVAGSYEQYF. Here the CDR3 DNA reads TGCGCCAGCAGCCAAGATTTGGTAGCGGGATCCTACGAGCAGTACTTC.

V gene TRBV7-9 combines with J gene TRBJ1-6, with a weak D call TRBD1 (6 bases). The ends were cut back, 1 base at V and 10 bases at J, with 11 bases in the middle. Germline CDR1 SEHNR, CDR2 FQNEAQ (reference sequence). This CDR3 has 14 amino acids. CDR3 residues: CASSLGQVGSPLHF. CDR3 nucleotide sequence: TGTGCCAGCAGCTTAGGACAGGTGGGGTCACCCCTCCACTTT.

The chain links TRBV2 to TRBJ1-5; 7 bases align to TRBD1. Trimming at V came to 2 bases and at J to 6 bases, leaving 7 bases not matched to a gene. The CDR3 loop spans 15 amino acids. Germline lookup yields CDR1 SNHLY and CDR2 FYNNEI. CDR3 sequence reads: CASSEYVQGGQPQHF. Written as DNA, the CDR3 is TGTGCCAGCAGTGAATATGTCCAGGGGGGTCAGCCCCAGCATTTT.

The chain joins TRBV27 to TRBJ1-6; 7 bases line up with TRBD1. J lost 7 bases, V lost 5 bases, and 2 bases had no gene match. The CDR3 covers 13 residues. Per the germline V gene, CDR1 is MNHEY and CDR2 is SMNVEV (reference sequence). The CDR3 DNA reads TGTGCCAGCAGTCCAGGGGGGAATTCACCCCTCCACTTT. This sequence encodes CASSPGGNSPLHF.

This clone came up once. The chain combines TRBV10-3 with TRBJ1-5; 8 bases agree with TRBD1. The CDR3 extends over 13 amino acids. From germline, CDR1 is ENHRY and CDR2 SYGVKD. Trimming took 5 bases from V and 7 from J; bases not matched to a gene: 4. CDR3 DNA: TGTGCCATCAGTCCGGACAGGGACCAGCCCCAGCATTTT. It is translated as CAISPDRDQPQHF.

CDR3 sequence reads: CASSKDRGLGNTIYF. The DNA for the CDR3 is TGTGCCAGCAGTAAAGACAGGGGGCTTGGAAACACCATATATTTT. The genes are TRBV5-4 and TRBJ1-3, with TRBD1 identical over 10 bases. The CDR3 sequence is 15 residues long. The V gene end was trimmed by 5 bases and the J gene end by 3 bases; junction bases not matched to a gene: 5. Germline values: CDR1 SGHNT, CDR2 YYREEE (reference sequence).

The rearrangement links TRBV9 to TRBJ2-5; 10 nucleotides agree with TRBD2. The germline V gene has CDR1 SGDLS and CDR2 YYNGEE. J lost 0 bases, V lost 5 bases, and 4 bases had no gene match. This CDR3 has 15 residues. For the CDR3, the DNA is TGTGCCAGCAGAATTGGACTAGCGGACCAAGAGACCCAGTACTTC. Protein: CASRIGLADQETQYF.

The rearrangement joins TRBV7-2 to TRBJ2-4; 8 bases line up with TRBD1. The CDR3 has 15 residues. The germline CDR1 and CDR2 sequences are SGHTA and FQGNSA. Trimming cost V 1 base and J 5 bases; bases outside gene matches: 4. The CDR3: CASSLDRGSENIQYF. The DNA for the CDR3 is TGTGCCAGCAGCTTAGACAGGGGGTCGGAAAACATTCAGTACTTC. The entire variable domain, with the rest obtained from reference TRBV7-2 and TRBJ2-4, is as follows: GAGVSQSPSNKVTEKGKDVELRCDPISGHTALYWYRQSLGQGLEFLIYFQGNSAPDKSGLPSDRFSAERTGGSVSTLTIQRTQQEDSAVYLCASSLDRGSENIQYFGAGTRLSVL.

The chain combines TRBV6-1 with TRBJ2-2; D may be TRBD1 (6 bases). Trimming pared 6 bases from V and 2 bases from J, leaving 13 bases between. Germline loops: CDR1 MNHNS, CDR2 SASEGT. The CDR3 is made up of 15 amino acids. CDR3 in DNA: TGTGCCAGCAGAGTCCGGGACACCAACACCGGGGAGCTGTTTTTT. Encoded protein: CASRVRDTNTGELFF.

The sample holds a few counts of this clone. The chain has TRBV18 and TRBJ2-5, with a weak D call TRBD2 (7 bases). The CDR3 covers 16 residues. The V end was cut by 6 bases, the J end by 0 bases, with 17 bases between. The germline V gene has CDR1 KGHSH and CDR2 LQKENI. This CDR3 reads CASSRPAGAYQETQYF. In DNA form, the CDR3 reads TGTGCCAGCTCCCGACCGGCGGGGGCGTACCAAGAGACCCAGTACTTC.

In regard to this clone: An end of the junction differs from the germline gene, which may be a read error. The V and J genes are TRBV2 and TRBJ2-5; TRBD2 matches at 10 bases. The CDR3 extends over 14 amino acids. Looked up from germline, CDR1 is SNHLY and CDR2 is FYNNEI. This CDR3 reads CASSEARSGRVEDF. The CDR3, as DNA: TGTGCCAGCAGTGAAGCGCGGAGCGGGAGGGTGGAAGACTTC.

The chain recombines TRBV4-1 with TRBJ2-1, with 12 bases identical to TRBD2. This CDR3 has 17 residues. The J segment lost 8 bases and the V segment lost 3 bases, leaving 11 bases of the junction unmatched. Germline V gives CDR1 MGHRA, CDR2 YSYEKL. The CDR3 protein is CASSQPGLAGRGDEQFF. The DNA for the CDR3 is TGCGCCAGCAGCCAGCCTGGACTAGCGGGAAGGGGCGATGAGCAGTTCTTC.

V and J are TRBV29-1 and TRBJ2-7, with 10 bases lining up with TRBD1. The CDR3 is made up of 14 amino acids. The germline CDR1 and CDR2 sequences are SQVTM and ANQGSEA. CDR3 sequence reads: CSVSGTGDSYEQYF. For the CDR3, the DNA is TGCAGTGTCTCCGGGACAGGGGACTCCTACGAGCAGTACTTC.

The CDR3 bases are TGCGCCAGCAGCCAAGGAAGCTACATCACCACCGAGGGAGCTTTCTTT. Encoded protein: CASSQGSYITTEGAFF. The V and J genes are TRBV4-3 and TRBJ1-1; D gene uncertain. This CDR3 is 16 amino acids long. Germline CDR1 and CDR2: LGHNA and YSLEER. V was cut by 1 base and J by 10 bases, with 22 bases left in between.

The rearrangement links TRBV6-1 to TRBJ2-1, with TRBD2 matching over 8 bases. The ends lost 5 bases at V and 3 bases at J; junction bases unmatched: 6. The CDR3 is 15 residues long. Germline lookup yields CDR1 MNHNS and CDR2 SASEGT. The CDR3 DNA sequence: TGTGCCAGCAGTTTACTAGCGGCCCGCTACAATGAGCAGTTCTTC. Amino acid sequence: CASSLLAARYNEQFF.

The chain is built from TRBV2 and TRBJ2-2; 8 positions match TRBD1. The CDR3 length is 18 residues. CDR1 is SNHLY, CDR2 FYNNEI, per germline. V trimming: 5 bases; J trimming: 1 base; junction bases outside the gene matches: 12. The CDR3 bases are TGTGCCAGCAGTCGACACCCAGGACAGGGCGGGAACACCGGGGAGCTGTTTTTT. Its translation is CASSRHPGQGGNTGELFF.

This clone has only one observation. The CDR3 region is CASSRQSRNTGELFF. The CDR3 DNA is TGTGCCAGCAGCCGACAGTCCCGGAACACCGGGGAGCTGTTTTTT. The chain is built from TRBV7-2 and TRBJ2-2; tentative D call: TRBD1 (5 bases). Per the germline V gene, CDR1 is SGHTA and CDR2 is FQGNSA. Trimming removed 5 bases from V and 1 base from J, with 11 bases in between. This CDR3 has 15 amino acids.

In its sample, this clone was seen once. The CDR3, as DNA: TGTGCCAGCAGTTCGAGGGCTTACACCGGGGAGCTGTTTTTT. It encodes CASSSRAYTGELFF. The gene calls are TRBV6-1 and TRBJ2-2; TRBD2 might be the D (5 bases). Germline CDR1 is MNHNS and CDR2 is SASEGT. The CDR3 loop spans 14 amino acids. V lost 5 bases and J 3 bases, leaving 10 bases between the germline ends.

The rearrangement joins TRBV11-1 to TRBJ2-1, with D possibly TRBD2 on 5 matching bases. The V end was cut by 11 bases, the J end by 7 bases, with 18 bases between. CDR1 is SGHAT, CDR2 FQDESV, per germline (reference sequence). There are 13 residues in the CDR3. The CDR3 DNA reads as TGTGCCTCAAGGGAGCACGCGACGAATGAGCAGTTCTTC. Protein sequence: CASREHATNEQFF.

CDR3 nucleotide sequence: TGTGCCAGCAGCTTAGTTGGGACAGACACCTACGAGCAGTACTTC. Residues: CASSLVGTDTYEQYF. The chain employs TRBV7-6 and TRBJ2-7, with TRBD1 matching 7 bases. The trim removed 1 base at V and 2 bases at J, leaving 5 bases unmatched. CDR1 is SGHVS and CDR2 is FNYEAQ in the germline V gene. The CDR3 runs to 15 residues. Based on the CDR3 plus reference TRBV7-6 and TRBJ2-7, the full variable domain is GAGVSQSPRYKVTKRGQDVALRCDPISGHVSLYWYRQALGQGPEFLTYFNYEAQQDKSGLPNDRFSAERPEGSISTLTIQRTEQRDSAMYRCASSLVGTDTYEQYFGPGTRLTVT.

CDR3: CASSLSGQFAEAFF. As DNA, the CDR3 is TGTGCCAGCAGTTTATCAGGACAGTTCGCGGAAGCTTTCTTT. V usage is TRBV28 and J usage is TRBJ1-1; maybe TRBD1 (6 bases). The CDR3 has 14 amino acids. CDR1 and CDR2 (germline): MDHEN, SYDVKM. Trimming stripped 1 base from V and 8 bases from J, with 14 bases between.